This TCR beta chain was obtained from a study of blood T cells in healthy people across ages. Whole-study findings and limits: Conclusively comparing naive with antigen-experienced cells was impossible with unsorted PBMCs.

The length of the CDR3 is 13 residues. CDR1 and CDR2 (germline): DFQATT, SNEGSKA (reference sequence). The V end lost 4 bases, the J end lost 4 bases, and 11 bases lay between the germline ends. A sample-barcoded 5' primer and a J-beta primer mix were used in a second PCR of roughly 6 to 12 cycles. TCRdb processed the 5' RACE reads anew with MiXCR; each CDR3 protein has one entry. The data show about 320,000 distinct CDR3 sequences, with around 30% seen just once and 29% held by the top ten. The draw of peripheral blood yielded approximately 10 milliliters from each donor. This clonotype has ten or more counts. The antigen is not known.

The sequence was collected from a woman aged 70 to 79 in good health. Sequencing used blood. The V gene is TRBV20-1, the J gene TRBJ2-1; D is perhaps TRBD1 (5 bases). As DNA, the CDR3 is TGCAGTGCTACCATGACAGTATACAATGAGCAGTTCTTC. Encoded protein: CSATMTVYNEQFF.